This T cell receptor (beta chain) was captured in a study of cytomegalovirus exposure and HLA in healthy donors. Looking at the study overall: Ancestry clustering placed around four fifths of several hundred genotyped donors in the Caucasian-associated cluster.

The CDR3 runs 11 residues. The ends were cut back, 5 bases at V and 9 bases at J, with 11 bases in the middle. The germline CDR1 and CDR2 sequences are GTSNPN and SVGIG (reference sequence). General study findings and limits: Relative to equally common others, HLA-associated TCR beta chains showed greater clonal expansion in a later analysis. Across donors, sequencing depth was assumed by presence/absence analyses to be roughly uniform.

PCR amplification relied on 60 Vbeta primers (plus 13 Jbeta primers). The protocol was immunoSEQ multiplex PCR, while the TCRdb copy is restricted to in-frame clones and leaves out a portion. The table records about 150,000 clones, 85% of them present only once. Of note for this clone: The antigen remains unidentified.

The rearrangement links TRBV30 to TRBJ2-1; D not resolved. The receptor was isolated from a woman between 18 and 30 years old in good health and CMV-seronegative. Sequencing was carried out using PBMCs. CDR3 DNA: TGTGCCTGGGGTGACCTAACTGAGCAGTTCTTC. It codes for CAWGDLTEQFF.